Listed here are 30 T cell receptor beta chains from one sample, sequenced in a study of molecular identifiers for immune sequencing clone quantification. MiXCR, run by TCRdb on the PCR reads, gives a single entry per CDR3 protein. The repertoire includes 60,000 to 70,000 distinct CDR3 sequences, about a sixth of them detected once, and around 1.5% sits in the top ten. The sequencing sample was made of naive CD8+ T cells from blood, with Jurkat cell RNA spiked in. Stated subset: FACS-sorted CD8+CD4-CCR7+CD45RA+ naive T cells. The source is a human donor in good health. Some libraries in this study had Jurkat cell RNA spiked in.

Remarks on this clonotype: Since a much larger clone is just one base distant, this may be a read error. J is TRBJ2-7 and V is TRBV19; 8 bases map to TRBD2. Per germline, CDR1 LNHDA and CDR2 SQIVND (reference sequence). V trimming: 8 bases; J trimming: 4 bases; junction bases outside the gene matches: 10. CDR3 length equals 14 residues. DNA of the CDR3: TGTGCCAGTGGTCCTCAGACGGGAGGGTACGAGCAGTACTTC. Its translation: CASGPQTGGYEQYF. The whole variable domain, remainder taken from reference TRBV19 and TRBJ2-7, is DGGITQSPKYLFRKEGQNVTLSCEQNLNHDAMYWYRQDPGQGLRLIYYSQIVNDFQKGDIAEGYSVSREKKESFPLTVTSAQKNPTAFYLCASGPQTGGYEQYFGPGTRLTVT.

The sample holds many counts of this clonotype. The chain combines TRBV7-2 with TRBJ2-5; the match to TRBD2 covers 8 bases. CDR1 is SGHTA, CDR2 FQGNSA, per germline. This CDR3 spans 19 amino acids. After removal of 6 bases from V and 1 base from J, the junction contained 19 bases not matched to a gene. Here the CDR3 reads CASSWQLAGPPSPQETQYF. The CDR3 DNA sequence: TGTGCCAGCAGTTGGCAGTTAGCGGGACCGCCCTCCCCCCAAGAGACCCAGTACTTC.

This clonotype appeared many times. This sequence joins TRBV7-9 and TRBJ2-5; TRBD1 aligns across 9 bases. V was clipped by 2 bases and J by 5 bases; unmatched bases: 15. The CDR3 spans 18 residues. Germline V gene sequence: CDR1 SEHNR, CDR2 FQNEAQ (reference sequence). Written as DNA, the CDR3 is TGTGCCAGCAGCTTAAGTTTTAAAGGACAGGGGCTGTTTGAGACCCAGTACTTC. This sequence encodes CASSLSFKGQGLFETQYF. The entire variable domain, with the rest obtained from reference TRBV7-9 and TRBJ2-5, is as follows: DTGVSQNPRHKITKRGQNVTFRCDPISEHNRLYWYRQTLGQGPEFLTYFQNEAQLEKSRLLSDRFSAERPKGSFSTLEIQRTEQGDSAMYLCASSLSFKGQGLFETQYFGPGTRLLVL.

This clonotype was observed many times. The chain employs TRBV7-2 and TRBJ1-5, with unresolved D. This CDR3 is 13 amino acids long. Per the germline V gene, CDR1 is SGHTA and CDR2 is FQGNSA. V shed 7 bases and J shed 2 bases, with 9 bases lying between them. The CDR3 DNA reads TGTGCCAGCACCAACTGGGGCAATCAGCCCCAGCATTTT. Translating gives CASTNWGNQPQHF.

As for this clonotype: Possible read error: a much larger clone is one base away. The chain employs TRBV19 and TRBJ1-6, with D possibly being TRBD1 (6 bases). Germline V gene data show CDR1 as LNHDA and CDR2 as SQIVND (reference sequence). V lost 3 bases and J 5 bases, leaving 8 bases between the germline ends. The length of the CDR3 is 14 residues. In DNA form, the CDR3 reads TGTGCCAGTAGTATGGACAGCAATAATTCACCCCTCCACTTT. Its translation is CASSMDSNNSPLHF.

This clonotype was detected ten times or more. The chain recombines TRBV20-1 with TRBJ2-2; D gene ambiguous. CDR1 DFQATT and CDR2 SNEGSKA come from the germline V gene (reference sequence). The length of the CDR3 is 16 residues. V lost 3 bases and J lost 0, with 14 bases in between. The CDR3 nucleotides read TGCAGTGCTAGTTTGGGCGTGGGCCCGAACACCGGGGAGCTGTTTTTT. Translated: CSASLGVGPNTGELFF.

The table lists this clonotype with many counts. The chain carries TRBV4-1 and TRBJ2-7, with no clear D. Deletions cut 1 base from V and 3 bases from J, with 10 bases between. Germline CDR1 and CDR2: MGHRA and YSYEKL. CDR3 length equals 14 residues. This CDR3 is CASSQVADRYEQYF. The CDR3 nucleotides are TGCGCCAGCAGCCAAGTTGCCGATCGCTACGAGCAGTACTTC.

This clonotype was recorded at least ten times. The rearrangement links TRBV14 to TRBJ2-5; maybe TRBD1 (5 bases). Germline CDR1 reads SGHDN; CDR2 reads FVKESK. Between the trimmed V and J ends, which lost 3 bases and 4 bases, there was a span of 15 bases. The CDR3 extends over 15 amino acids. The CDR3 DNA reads TGTGCCAGCAGCCAGGTTCTCCAGGGTGGAGAGACCCAGTACTTC. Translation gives CASSQVLQGGETQYF.

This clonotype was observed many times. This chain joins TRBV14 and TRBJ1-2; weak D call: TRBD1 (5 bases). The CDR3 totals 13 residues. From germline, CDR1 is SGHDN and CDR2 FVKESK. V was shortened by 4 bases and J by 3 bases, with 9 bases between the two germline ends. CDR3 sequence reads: CASSPGTDYGYTF. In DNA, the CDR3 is TGTGCCAGCAGCCCTGGGACGGACTATGGCTACACCTTC.

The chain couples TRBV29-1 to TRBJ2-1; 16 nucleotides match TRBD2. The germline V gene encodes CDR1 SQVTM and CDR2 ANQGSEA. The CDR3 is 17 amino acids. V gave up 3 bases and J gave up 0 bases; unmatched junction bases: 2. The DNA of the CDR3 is TGCAGCGTTGAGGGACTAGCGGGAGGGAGCTCCTACAATGAGCAGTTCTTC. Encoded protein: CSVEGLAGGSSYNEQFF.

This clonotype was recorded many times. This CDR3 is CASKLGLEIFGITDTQYF. The CDR3 nucleotides are TGTGCCAGCAAGCTTGGACTAGAAATATTCGGTATAACAGATACGCAGTATTTT. The chain employs TRBV6-1 and TRBJ2-3; TRBD2 matches 7 bases. The CDR3 spans 18 residues. The J segment lost 3 bases and the V segment lost 7 bases, leaving 19 bases of the junction unmatched. Germline V gene data show CDR1 as MNHNS and CDR2 as SASEGT.

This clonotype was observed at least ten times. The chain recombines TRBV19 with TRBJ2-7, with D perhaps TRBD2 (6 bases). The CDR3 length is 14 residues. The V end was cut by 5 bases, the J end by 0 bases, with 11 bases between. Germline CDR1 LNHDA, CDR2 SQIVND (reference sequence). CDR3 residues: CASSLAASSYEQYF. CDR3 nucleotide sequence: TGTGCCAGTAGTTTAGCGGCCTCCTCCTACGAGCAGTACTTC.

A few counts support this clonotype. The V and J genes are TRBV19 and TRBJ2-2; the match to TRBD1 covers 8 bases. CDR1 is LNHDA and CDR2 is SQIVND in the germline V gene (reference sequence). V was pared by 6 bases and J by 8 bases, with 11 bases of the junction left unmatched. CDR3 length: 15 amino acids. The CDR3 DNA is TGTGCCAGTAGGAACTGGACAGGGATAGGAGGGGAGCTGTTTTTT. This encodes CASRNWTGIGGELFF.

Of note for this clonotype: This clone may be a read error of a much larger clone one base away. CDR3 in amino acids: CSAPGVSRTDTRYF. The CDR3 bases are TGCAGTGCACCCGGGGTCTCTCGCACAGATACGCGGTATTTT. The chain combines TRBV20-1 with TRBJ2-3, with D perhaps TRBD2 (5 bases). The V gene's germline CDR1 is DFQATT and CDR2 SNEGSKA (reference sequence). The CDR3 is 14 residues long.

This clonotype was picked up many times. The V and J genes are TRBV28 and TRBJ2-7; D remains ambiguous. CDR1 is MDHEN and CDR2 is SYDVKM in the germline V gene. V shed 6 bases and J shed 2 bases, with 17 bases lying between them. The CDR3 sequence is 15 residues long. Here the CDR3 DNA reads TGTGCCAGCAGCCCCCACGAGGCGCAAACCTACGAGCAGTACTTC. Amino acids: CASSPHEAQTYEQYF.

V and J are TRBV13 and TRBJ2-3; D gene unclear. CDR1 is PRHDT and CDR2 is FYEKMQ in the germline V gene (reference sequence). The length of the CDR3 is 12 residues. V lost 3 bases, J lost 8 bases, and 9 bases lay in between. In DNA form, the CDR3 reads TGTGCCAGCAGCTTGGTGGGTGGTACGCAGTATTTT. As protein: CASSLVGGTQYF.

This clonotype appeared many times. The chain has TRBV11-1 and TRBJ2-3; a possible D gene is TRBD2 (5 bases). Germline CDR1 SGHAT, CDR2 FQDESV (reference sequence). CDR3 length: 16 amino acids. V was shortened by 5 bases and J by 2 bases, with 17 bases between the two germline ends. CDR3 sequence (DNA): TGTGCCAGCAGCACCACTAGTCTCTCCTACACAGATACGCAGTATTTT. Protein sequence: CASSTTSLSYTDTQYF.

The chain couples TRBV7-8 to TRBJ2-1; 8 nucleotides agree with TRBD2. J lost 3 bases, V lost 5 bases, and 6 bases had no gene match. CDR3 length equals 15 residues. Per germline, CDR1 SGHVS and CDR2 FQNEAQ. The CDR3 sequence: CASSAPSGSYNEQFF. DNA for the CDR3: TGTGCCAGCAGCGCCCCCAGCGGGAGCTACAATGAGCAGTTCTTC. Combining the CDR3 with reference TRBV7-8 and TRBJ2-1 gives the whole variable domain GAGVSQSPRYKVAKRGQDVALRCDPISGHVSLFWYQQALGQGPEFLTYFQNEAQLDKSGLPSDRFFAERPEGSVSTLKIQRTQQEDSAVYLCASSAPSGSYNEQFFGPGTRLTVL.

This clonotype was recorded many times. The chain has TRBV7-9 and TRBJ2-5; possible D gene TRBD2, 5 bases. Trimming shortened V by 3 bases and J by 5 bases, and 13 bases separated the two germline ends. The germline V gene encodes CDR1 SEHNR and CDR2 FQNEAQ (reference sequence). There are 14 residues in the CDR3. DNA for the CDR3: TGTGCCAGCAGCTTTATGTCGGGGATCGAGACCCAGTACTTC. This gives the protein CASSFMSGIETQYF.

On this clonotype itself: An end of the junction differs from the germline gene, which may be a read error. CDR3 nucleotides: TGTGCCAGCAGCATCACTAGCGGGAGCAGGAGTGAGCGGTTCTTC. Translation: CASSITSGSRSERFF. This chain uses TRBV7-9 with TRBJ2-1, with TRBD2 identical over 11 bases. The CDR3 has 15 amino acids. Germline assignment: CDR1 SEHNR and CDR2 FQNEAQ (reference sequence). The variable domain in full, completed from reference TRBV7-9 and TRBJ2-1, reads DTGVSQNPRHKITKRGQNVTFRCDPISEHNRLYWYRQTLGQGPEFLTYFQNEAQLEKSRLLSDRFSAERPKGSFSTLEIQRTEQGDSAMYLCASSITSGSRSERFFGPGTRLTVL.

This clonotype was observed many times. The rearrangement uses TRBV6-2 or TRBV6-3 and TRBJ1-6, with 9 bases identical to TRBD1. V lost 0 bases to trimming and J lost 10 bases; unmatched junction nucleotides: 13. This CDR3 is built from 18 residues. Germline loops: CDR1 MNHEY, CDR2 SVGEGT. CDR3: CASSYSIFRRQGGSPLHF. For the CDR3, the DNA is TGTGCCAGCAGTTACTCGATATTCCGACGACAGGGGGGATCACCCCTCCACTTT.

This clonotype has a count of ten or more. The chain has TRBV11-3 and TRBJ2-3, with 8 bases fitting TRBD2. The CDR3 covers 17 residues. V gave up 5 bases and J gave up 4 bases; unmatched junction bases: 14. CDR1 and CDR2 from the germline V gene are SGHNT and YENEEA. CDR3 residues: CASSPLAVLKGPDTQYF. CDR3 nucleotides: TGTGCCAGCAGCCCACTAGCGGTTCTAAAAGGCCCAGATACGCAGTATTTT.

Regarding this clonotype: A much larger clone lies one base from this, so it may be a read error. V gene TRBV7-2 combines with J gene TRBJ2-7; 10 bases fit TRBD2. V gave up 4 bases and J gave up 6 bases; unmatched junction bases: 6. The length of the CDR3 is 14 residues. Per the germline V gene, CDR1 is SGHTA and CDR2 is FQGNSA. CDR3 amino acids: CASSSWLAGVEQYF. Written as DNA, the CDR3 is TGTGCCAGCAGCTCCTGGCTAGCGGGAGTCGAGCAGTACTTC.

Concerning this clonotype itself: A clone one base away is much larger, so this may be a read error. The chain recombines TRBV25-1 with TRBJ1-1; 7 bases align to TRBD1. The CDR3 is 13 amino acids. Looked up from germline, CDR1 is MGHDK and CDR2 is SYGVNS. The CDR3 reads CASSRQGHTEALF. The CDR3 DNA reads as TGTGCCAGCTCCAGACAGGGCCACACTGAAGCTCTCTTT.

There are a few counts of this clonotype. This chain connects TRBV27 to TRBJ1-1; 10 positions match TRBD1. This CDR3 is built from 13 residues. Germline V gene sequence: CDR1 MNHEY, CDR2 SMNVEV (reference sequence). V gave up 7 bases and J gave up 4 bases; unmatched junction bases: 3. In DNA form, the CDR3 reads TGTGCCAGCAAGAGGACAGGGGGCACTGAAGCTTTCTTT. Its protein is CASKRTGGTEAFF.

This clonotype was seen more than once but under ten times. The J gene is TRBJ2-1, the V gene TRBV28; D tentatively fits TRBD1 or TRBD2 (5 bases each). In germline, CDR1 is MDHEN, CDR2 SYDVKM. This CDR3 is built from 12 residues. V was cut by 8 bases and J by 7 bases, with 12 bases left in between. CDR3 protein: CASGTAWNEQFF. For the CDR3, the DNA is TGTGCCAGCGGGACGGCCTGGAATGAGCAGTTCTTC.

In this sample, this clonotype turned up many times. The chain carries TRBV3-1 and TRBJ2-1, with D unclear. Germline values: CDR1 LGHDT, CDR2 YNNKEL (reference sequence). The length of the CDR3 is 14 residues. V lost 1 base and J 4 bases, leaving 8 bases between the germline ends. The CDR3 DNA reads TGTGCCAGCAGCCAAGGTGGCGCTTACAATGAGCAGTTCTTC. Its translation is CASSQGGAYNEQFF.

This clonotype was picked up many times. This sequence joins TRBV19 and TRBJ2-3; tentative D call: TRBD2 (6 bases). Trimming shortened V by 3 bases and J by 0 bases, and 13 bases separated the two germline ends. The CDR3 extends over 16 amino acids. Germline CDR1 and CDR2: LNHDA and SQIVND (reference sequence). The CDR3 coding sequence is TGTGCCAGTAGTATGGTTAGCGGATATAGCACAGATACGCAGTATTTT. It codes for CASSMVSGYSTDTQYF.

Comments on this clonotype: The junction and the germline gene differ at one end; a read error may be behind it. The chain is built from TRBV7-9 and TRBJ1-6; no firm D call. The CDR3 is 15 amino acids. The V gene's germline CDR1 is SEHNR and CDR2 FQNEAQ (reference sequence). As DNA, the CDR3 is TGTGCCAGCAGCCCGGTTGCGGGCCGTAATTCACCCTTCCACTTT. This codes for CASSPVAGRNSPFHF.

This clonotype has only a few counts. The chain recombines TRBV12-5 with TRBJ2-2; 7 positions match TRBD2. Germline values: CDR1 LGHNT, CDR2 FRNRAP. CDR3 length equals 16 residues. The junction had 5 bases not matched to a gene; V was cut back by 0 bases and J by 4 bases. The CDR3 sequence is CASGLVGGRATGELFF. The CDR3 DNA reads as TGTGCTAGTGGTTTGGTTGGAGGGAGGGCCACCGGGGAGCTGTTTTTT.